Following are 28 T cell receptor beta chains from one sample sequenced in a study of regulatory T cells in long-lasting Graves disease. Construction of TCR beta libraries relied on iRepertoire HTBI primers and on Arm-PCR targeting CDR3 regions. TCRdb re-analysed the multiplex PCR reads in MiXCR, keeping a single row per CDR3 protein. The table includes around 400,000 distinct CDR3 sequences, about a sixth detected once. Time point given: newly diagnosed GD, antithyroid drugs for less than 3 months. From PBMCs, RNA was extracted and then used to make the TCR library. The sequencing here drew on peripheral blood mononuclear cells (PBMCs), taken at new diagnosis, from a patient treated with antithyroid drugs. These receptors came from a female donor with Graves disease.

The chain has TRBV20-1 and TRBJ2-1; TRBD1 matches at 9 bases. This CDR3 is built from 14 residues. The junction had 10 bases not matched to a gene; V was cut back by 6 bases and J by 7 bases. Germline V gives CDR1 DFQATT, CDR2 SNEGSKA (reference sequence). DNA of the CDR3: TGCAGTGCCCGGGGACAGGGCGATTTAAATGAGCAGTTCTTC. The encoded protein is CSARGQGDLNEQFF.

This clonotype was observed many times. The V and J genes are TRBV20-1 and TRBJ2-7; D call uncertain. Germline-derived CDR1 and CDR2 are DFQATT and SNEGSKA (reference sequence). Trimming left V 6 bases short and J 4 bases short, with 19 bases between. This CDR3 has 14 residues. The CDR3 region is CSARQDEYDYEQYF. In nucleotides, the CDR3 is TGCAGTGCGCGGCAGGATGAATATGATTACGAGCAGTACTTC.

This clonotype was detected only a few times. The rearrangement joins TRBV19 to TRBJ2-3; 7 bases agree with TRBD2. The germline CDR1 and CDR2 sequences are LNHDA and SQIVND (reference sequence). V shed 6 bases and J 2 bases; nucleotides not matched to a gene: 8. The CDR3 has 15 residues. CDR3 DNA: TGTGCCAGTAGAAGGGACCTAGCGGCCACAGATACGCAGTATTTT. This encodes CASRRDLAATDTQYF.

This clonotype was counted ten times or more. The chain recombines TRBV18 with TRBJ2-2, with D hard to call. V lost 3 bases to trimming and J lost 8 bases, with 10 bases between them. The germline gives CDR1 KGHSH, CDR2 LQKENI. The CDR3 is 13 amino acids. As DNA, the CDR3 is TGTGCCAGCTCACCTGAGGACCAAGGGGAGCTGTTTTTT. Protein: CASSPEDQGELFF.

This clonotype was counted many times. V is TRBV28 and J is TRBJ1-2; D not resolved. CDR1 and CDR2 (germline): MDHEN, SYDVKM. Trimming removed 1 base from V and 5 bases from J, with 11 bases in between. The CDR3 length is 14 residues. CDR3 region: CASSLFRQKYGYTF. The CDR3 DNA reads TGTGCCAGCAGTTTATTCCGGCAGAAGTATGGCTACACCTTC.

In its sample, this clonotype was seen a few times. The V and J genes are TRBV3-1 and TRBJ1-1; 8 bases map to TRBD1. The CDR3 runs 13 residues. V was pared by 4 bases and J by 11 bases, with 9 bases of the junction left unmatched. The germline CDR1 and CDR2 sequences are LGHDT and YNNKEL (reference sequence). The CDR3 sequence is CASSRGQDKAAFF. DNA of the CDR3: TGTGCCAGCAGCCGGGGACAGGACAAGGCGGCTTTCTTT.

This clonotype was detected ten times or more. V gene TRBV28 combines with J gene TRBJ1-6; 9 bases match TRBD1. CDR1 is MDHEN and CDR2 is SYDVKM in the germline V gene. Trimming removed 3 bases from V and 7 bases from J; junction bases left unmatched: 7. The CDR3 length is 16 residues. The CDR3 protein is CASSLPQGAMNSPLHF. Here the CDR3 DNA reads TGTGCCAGCAGTTTGCCACAGGGGGCGATGAATTCACCCCTCCACTTT. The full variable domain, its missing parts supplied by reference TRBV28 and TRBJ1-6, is DVKVTQSSRYLVKRTGEKVFLECVQDMDHENMFWYRQDPGLGLRLIYFSYDVKMKEKGDIPEGYSVSREKKERFSLILESASTNQTSMYLCASSLPQGAMNSPLHFGNGTRLTVT.

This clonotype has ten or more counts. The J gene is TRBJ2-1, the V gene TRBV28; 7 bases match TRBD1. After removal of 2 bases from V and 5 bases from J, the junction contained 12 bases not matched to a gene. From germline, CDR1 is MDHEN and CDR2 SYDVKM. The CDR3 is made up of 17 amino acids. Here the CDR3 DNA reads TGTGCCAGCAGTTTAGAAGGGTTGAGGACAGGCCACAATGAGCAGTTCTTC. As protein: CASSLEGLRTGHNEQFF.

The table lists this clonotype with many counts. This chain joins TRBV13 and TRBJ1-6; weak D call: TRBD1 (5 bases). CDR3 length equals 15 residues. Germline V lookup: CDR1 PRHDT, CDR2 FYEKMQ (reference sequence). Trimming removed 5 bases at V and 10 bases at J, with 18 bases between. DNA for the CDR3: TGTGCCAGCAGCCATAGTACAGGTTCAGGGTCACCCCTCCACTTT. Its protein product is CASSHSTGSGSPLHF. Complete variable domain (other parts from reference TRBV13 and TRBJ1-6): AAGVIQSPRHLIKEKRETATLKCYPIPRHDTVYWYQQGPGQDPQFLISFYEKMQSDKGSIPDRFSAQQFSDYHSELNMSSLELGDSALYFCASSHSTGSGSPLHFGNGTRLTVT.

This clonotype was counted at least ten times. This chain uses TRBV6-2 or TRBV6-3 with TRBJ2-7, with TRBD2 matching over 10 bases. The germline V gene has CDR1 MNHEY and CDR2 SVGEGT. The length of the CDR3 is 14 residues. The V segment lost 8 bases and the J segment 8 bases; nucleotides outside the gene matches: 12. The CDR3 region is CASHDTSGMEKQYF. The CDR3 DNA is TGTGCCAGCCATGATACTAGCGGGATGGAAAAGCAGTACTTC.

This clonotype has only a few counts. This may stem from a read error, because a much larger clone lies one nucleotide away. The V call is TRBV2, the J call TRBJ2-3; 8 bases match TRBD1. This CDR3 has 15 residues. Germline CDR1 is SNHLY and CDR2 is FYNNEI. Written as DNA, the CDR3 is TGTGTCAGCAGTATCAGGGGGCCCAGGCAAGATACGCAGTATTTT. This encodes CVSSIRGPRQDTQYF.

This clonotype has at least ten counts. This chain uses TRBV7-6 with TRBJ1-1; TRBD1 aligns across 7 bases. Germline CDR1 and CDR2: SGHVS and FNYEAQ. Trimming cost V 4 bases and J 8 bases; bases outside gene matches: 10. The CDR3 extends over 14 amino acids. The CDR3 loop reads CASSYRDSREEAFF. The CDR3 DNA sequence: TGTGCCAGCAGCTACCGGGACAGCCGCGAAGAAGCTTTCTTT.

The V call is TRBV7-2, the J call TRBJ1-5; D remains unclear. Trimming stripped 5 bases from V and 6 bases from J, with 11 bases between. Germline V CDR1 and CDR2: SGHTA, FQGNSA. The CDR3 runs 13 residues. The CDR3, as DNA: TGTGCCAGCAGCGCCGACGGGCGTCAGCCCCAGCATTTT. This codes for CASSADGRQPQHF.

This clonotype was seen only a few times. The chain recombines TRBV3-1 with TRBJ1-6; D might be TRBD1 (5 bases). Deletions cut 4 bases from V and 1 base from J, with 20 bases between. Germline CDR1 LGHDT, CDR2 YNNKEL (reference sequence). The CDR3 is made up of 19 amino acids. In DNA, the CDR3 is TGTGCCAGCAGCCTTACAGGTATTCCCGGGGGGTCCTATAATTCACCCCTCCACTTT. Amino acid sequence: CASSLTGIPGGSYNSPLHF.

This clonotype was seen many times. The CDR3 DNA reads TGCGCCAGCAACCCGAAGCCTTACCCGAACACTGAAGCTTTCTTT. This codes for CASNPKPYPNTEAFF. The chain links TRBV5-1 to TRBJ1-1; D not resolved. The length of the CDR3 is 15 residues. The V and J ends lost 6 bases and 1 base respectively, with 16 bases between them. CDR1 and CDR2 from the germline V gene are SGHRS and YFSETQ.

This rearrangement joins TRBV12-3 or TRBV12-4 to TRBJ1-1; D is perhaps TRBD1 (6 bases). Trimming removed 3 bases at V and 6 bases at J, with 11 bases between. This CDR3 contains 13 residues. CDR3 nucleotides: TGTGCCAGCAGTTTTTCGGAGGGGGCTGAAGCTTTCTTT. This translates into CASSFSEGAEAFF.

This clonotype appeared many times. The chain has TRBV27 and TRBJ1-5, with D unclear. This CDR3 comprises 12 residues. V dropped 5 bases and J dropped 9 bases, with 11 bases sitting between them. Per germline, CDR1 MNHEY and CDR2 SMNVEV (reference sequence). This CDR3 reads CASSPWGGPQHF. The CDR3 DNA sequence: TGTGCCAGCAGTCCCTGGGGTGGGCCCCAGCATTTT.

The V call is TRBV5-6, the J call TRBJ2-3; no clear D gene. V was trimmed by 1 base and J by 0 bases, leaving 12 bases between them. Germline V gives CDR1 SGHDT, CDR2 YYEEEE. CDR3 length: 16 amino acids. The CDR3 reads CASSLMVSTSTDTQYF. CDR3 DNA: TGTGCCAGCAGCTTGATGGTCAGTACTAGCACAGATACGCAGTATTTT.

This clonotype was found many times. The CDR3 DNA reads as TGTGCCAGCAGCCTAGTAGCTCGCCTAGGGATAGACAGTCGCGGCGGGGAGCTGTTTTTT. Amino acid sequence: CASSLVARLGIDSRGGELFF. This chain joins TRBV7-8 and TRBJ2-2; TRBD1 might be the D (5 bases). CDR3 length: 20 residues. Germline CDR1 and CDR2: SGHVS and FQNEAQ. V gave up 5 bases and J gave up 7 bases, with 32 bases separating them.

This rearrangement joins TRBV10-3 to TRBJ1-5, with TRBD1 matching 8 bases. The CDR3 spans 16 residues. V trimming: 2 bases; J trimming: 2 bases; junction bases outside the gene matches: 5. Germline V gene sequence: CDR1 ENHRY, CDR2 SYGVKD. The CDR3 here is CAISETGGWGNQPQHF. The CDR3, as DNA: TGTGCCATCAGTGAGACAGGGGGATGGGGCAATCAGCCCCAGCATTTT.

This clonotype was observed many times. This CDR3 is CASSLDGTHYEQYF. The CDR3 nucleotides read TGTGCCAGCAGCTTAGACGGAACCCACTACGAGCAGTACTTC. The rearrangement links TRBV7-2 to TRBJ2-7; D call uncertain. Germline loops: CDR1 SGHTA, CDR2 FQGNSA. The CDR3 extends over 14 amino acids. The ends were cut back, 1 base at V and 3 bases at J, with 10 bases in the middle.

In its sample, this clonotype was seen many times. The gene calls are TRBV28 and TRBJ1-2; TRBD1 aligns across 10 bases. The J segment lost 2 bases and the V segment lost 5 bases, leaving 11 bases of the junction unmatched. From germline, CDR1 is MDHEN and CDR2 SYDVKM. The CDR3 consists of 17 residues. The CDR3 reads CASSPTPDRGLNYGYTF. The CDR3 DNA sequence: TGTGCCAGCAGTCCAACACCCGACAGGGGGCTAAACTATGGCTACACCTTC.

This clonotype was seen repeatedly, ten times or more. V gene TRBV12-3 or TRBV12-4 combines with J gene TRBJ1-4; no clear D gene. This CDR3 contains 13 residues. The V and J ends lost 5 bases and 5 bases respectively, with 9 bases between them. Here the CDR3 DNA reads TGTGCCAGCAGTGTCGGGGTGAATGAAAAACTGTTTTTT. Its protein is CASSVGVNEKLFF.

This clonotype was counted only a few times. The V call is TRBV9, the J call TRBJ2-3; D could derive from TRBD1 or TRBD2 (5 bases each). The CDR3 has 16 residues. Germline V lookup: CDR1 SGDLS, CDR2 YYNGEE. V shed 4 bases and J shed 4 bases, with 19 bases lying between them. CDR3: CASSSWDGLSADTQYF. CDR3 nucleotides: TGTGCCAGCAGCTCCTGGGACGGTCTGTCGGCAGATACGCAGTATTTT.

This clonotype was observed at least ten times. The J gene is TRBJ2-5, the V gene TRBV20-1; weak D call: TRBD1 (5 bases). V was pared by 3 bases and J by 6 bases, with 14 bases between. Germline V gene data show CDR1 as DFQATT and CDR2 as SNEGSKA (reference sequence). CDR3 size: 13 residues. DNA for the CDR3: TGCAGTGCTAGGGGGCTGGAGATCCAGACCCAGTACTTC. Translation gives CSARGLEIQTQYF.

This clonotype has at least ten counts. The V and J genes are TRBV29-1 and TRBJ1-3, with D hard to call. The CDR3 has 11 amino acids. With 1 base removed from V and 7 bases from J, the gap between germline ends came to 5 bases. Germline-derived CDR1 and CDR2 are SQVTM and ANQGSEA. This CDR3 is CSVEGGNTIYF. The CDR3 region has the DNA TGCAGCGTTGAAGGAGGGAACACCATATATTTT.

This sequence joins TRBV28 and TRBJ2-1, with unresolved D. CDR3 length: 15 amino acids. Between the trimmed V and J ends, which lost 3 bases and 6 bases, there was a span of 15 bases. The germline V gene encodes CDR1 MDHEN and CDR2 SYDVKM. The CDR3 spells CASSFGRYSPNEQFF. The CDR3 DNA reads TGTGCCAGCAGTTTTGGTCGGTACTCCCCCAATGAGCAGTTCTTC. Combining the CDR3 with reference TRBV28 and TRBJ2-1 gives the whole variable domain DVKVTQSSRYLVKRTGEKVFLECVQDMDHENMFWYRQDPGLGLRLIYFSYDVKMKEKGDIPEGYSVSREKKERFSLILESASTNQTSMYLCASSFGRYSPNEQFFGPGTRLTVL.

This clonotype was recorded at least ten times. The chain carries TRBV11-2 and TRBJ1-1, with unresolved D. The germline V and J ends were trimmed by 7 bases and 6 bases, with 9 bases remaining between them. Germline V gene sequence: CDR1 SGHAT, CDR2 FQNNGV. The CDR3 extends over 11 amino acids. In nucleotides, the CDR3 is TGTGCCAGCACTACCGGACCTGAAGCTTTCTTT. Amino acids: CASTTGPEAFF.